A selection of T cell receptor beta chains follows, all from one sample in a study of CD8+ T cells in alopecia areata. Using immunoSEQ multiplex PCR, the repertoire was profiled, and TCRdb retains in-frame clones only, with some absent. The sample has some 130,000 clones, almost 50% seen once. The source was CD8+ T cells sorted from blood, collected at week 0. The receptors derive from a human donor with alopecia areata. The CDR3 runs from the conserved cysteine through the conserved F or W. D genes are given only for firm matches. Not all rows give a size; the values are once, few, many and, for expanded clones, a class.

J | D | V | size | DNA | CDR3
TRBJ1-2 | NA | TRBV27 | NA | TGTGCCAGCAGTCCGGGGAGCGTCTATGGCTACACCTTC | CASSPGSVYGYTF
TRBJ2-1 | TRBD2 | TRBV15 | NA | TGTGCCACCAGCAGAGGGACTAGCCCCGTATACAATGAGCAGTTCTTC | CATSRGTSPVYNEQFF
TRBJ1-2 | NA | TRBV5-6 | NA | TGTGCCAGCAGCGAGGGACACTCAAACTATGGCTACACCTTC | CASSEGHSNYGYTF
TRBJ2-5 | NA | TRBV15 | few | TGTGCCACCAGCGAAGTTCCAGGGGCGGAGACCCAGTACTTC | CATSEVPGAETQYF
TRBJ2-3 | NA | TRBV10-3 | few | TGTGCCATCAGTGACCCCCAGGATACGCAGTATTTT | CAISDPQDTQYF
TRBJ2-7 | NA | TRBV30 | NA | TGTGCCTGGAGCCACGCGAGCTCCTACGAGCAGTACTTC | CAWSHASSYEQYF
TRBJ2-1 | NA | TRBV11-2 | few | TGTGCCAGCACCGGAGGGAGCAATGAGCAGTTCTTC | CASTGGSNEQFF
TRBJ2-1 | NA | TRBV11-2 | NA | TGTGCCAGCAGCTTGGGACCCCCGGGCAATGAGCAGTTCTTC | CASSLGPPGNEQFF
TRBJ1-2 | NA | TRBV5-1 | NA | TGCGCCAGCAGCCCAGACAGAGGGAAATTCTATGGCTACACCTTC | CASSPDRGKFYGYTF
TRBJ2-2 | TRBD2 | TRBV9 | few | TGTGCCAGCAGCGTAGAGAATAGCGGGGCTACCGGGGAGCTGTTTTTT | CASSVENSGATGELFF
TRBJ1-1 | TRBD1 | TRBV10-3 | NA | TGTGCCATCCTCTCGGGACAGGGGAACACTGAAGCTTTCTTT | CAILSGQGNTEAFF
TRBJ1-1 | NA | TRBV11-3 | NA | TGTGCCAGCAGCTTTGCAGGCGGTACTGAAGCTTTCTTT | CASSFAGGTEAFF
TRBJ1-2 | TRBD1 | TRBV5-6 | NA | TGTGCCAGCACCACAGGGGGCTATGGCTACACCTTC | CASTTGGYGYTF
TRBJ1-1 | NA | TRBV29-1 | few | TGCAGCGTTGTAGGGGGTAAGGACACTGAAGCTTTCTTT | CSVVGGKDTEAFF
TRBJ2-7 | NA | TRBV5-6 | few | TGTGCCAGCAGCTTGGTTAGGGACGAGCAGTACTTC | CASSLVRDEQYF
TRBJ1-2 | TRBD1 | TRBV18 | NA | TGTGCCAGCTCACCACGGCCCGGGACAGATGGCTACACCTTC | CASSPRPGTDGYTF
TRBJ2-5 | NA | TRBV15 | NA | TGTGCCACCAGCAGGGTACGGCGGGTGACCCAAGAGACCCAGTACTTC | CATSRVRRVTQETQYF
TRBJ1-1 | NA | TRBV5-1 | few | TGCGCCAGCAGCTCAGGGTTAGGGGATATGAACACTGAAGCTTTCTTT | CASSSGLGDMNTEAFF
TRBJ1-2 | NA | TRBV5-1 | few | TGCGCCAGCAGCTTGGAGGGGACGCGTTATGGCTACACCTTC | CASSLEGTRYGYTF
TRBJ2-2 | NA | TRBV15 | NA | TGTGCCACCAGCAGAGAGGGAGCCGGGGAGCTGTTTTTT | CATSREGAGELFF
TRBJ1-5 | NA | TRBV7-2 | few | TGTGCCAGCAGCTTAGATATGTGGGACCCCCTTACCCAGCCCCAGCATTTT | CASSLDMWDPLTQPQHF
TRBJ2-7 | TRBD1 | TRBV5-1 | NA | TGCGCCAGCAGCCCCCGGGACAGGGGGCAATACGAGCAGTACTTC | CASSPRDRGQYEQYF
TRBJ2-5 | NA | TRBV27 | NA | TGTGCCAGCAGCAGGGACACCACCCAAGAGACCCCGTACTTC | CASSRDTTQETPYF
TRBJ1-5 | NA | TRBV6-5 | NA | TGTGCCAGCAGACCGACAGGATTTAGCAATCAGCCCCAGCATTTT | CASRPTGFSNQPQHF
TRBJ2-3 | TRBD2 | TRBV18 | few | TGTGCCAGCTCACCACTAGCGGGGGCTACAGATACGCAGTATTTT | CASSPLAGATDTQYF
TRBJ2-2 | TRBD1 | TRBV25-1 | NA | TGTGCCAGCAGTGACGACAGGGAGCCCGGGGAGCTGTTTTTT | CASSDDREPGELFF
TRBJ1-5 | NA | TRBV27 | NA | TGTGCCAGCAGTTTATTCGGCAGGACCAATCAGCCCCAGCATTTT | CASSLFGRTNQPQHF
TRBJ2-5 | TRBD1 | TRBV9 | NA | TGTGCCAGCAGTGCAGGGGGAGAGACCCAGTACTTC | CASSAGGETQYF
TRBJ2-5 | NA | TRBV6-5 | NA | TGTGCCAGCTGCGAGGGACGGTTTCAGGGGGAGACCCAGTACTTC | CASCEGRFQGETQYF
TRBJ2-7 | NA | TRBV6-6 | few | TGTGCCAGCAGTTACGGGGACCCAACCTACGAGCAGTACTTC | CASSYGDPTYEQYF
TRBJ2-6 | TRBD2 | TRBV6-4 | many | TGTGCCAGCAGTGGGACTAGCGGCTCTGGGGCCAACGTCCTGACTTTC | CASSGTSGSGANVLTF
TRBJ1-2 | NA | TRBV5-6 | NA | TGTGCCAGCAGCCAAGGGTTGGCGGCCTATGGCTACACCTTC | CASSQGLAAYGYTF
TRBJ2-7 | TRBD2 | TRBV13 | few | TGTGCCAGCAACCTCCGGGGGGGTATCGACGAGCAGTACTTC | CASNLRGGIDEQYF
TRBJ2-7 | NA | TRBV7-9 | few | TGTGCCAGCAGCAAATCCACTTACGAGCAGTACTTC | CASSKSTYEQYF